This T cell receptor (beta chain) was recorded in a study of CD8+ T cells in alopecia areata listed by TCRdb under 2018. For context, the study as a whole: Treated patients were enrolled in an open-label pilot trial of oral tofacitinib at 5 to 10 mg twice daily for moderate-to-severe alopecia areata. Tofacitinib was administered for 6 to 18 months, and 6 months of follow-up off drug were then conducted to assess delayed response and recurrence. In treated patients, disease severity was measured using the SALT score, which gives the percentage of scalp surface area affected. The study used high-throughput TCRbeta sequencing to examine T cell clonal expansion in alopecia areata, in both the C3H/HeJ mouse model and human patients. On the human side, TCRbeta sequencing was run on scalp tissue and on sorted CD4+ and CD8+ peripheral blood T cells from healthy controls and from alopecia areata patients with either patchy or totalis/universalis disease. Biopsies were taken from tofacitinib-treated patients at baseline and again at 4 and 24 weeks into treatment, and several of those patients also had a later scalp biopsy. Scalp clonality was compared among normal scalp (n=4), patchy alopecia areata scalp (n=8), and alopecia totalis/universalis scalp (n=8). RNA was obtained with the PAXgene miRNA kit for fixed scalp, the miRNeasy kit for PBMCs, and the RNeasy kit for mouse skin. Amplification of TCRbeta CDR3 regions was done by immunoSEQ multiplex PCR using 35 Vbeta forward primers and 13 Jbeta reverse primers. The research as a whole found: Higher clonality and more expanded CD8+ clones were observed in lesional scalp than in normal scalp, particularly in alopecia totalis/universalis, a finding suggestive of antigenic drive. Shared TCR sequences between patients were less evident than in mice, which may be partly attributable to HLA diversity in the patient population. Scalp TCR repertoire analysis is complicated because resident alphabeta T cells in normal human skin are also sequenced, whereas mouse skin is dominated by gammadelta T cells. Tofacitinib significantly decreased scalp clonality and the number of expanded CD8+ clones among the top 100 scalp clones. During tofacitinib treatment, many expanded lesional clones remained in scalp and blood, and this persistence may partly explain relapse after treatment is stopped. The treated cohort was small, with a single nonresponder, so links between baseline CD8+ expansion and response need larger studies.

A remark on this clone: Its antigen is currently not known. No much larger clone is present one base from it, and per-base qualities are unavailable. Additional DNA sequences in this sample encode the identical CDR3.

Reading the label with the study, this specimen's treatment or condition is: oral pan-JAK inhibitor, 5-10 mg twice daily. Lesional scalp punch biopsies and peripheral blood were obtained from alopecia areata patients. After PBMCs were isolated by density centrifugation and stained for CD3, CD4 and CD8, a FACSAria was used to sort CD4+ and CD8+ T cells. Libraries were constructed by the immunoSEQ multiplex PCR assay. For TCR sequencing, RNA was extracted from every sample and reverse transcribed into cDNA to serve as template. First-strand cDNA was synthesized using SuperScript III with a 2:1 mix of oligo-dT and random hexamers. A synthetic immune receptor repertoire was used to measure amplification bias, and any remaining bias was corrected computationally. On the study's bioinformatics: Raw reads were preprocessed for error removal, and CDR3 was defined according to IMGT conventions as running from the conserved cysteine to phenylalanine. Clonality was calculated as 1 minus Shannon entropy normalized by log2 of the number of productive unique TCRs. Whether scalp clones were CD4 or CD8 was inferred by matching scalp TCRbeta sequences against CD4 and CD8 repertoires sorted from blood. The immuneACCESS repertoire file appears here via TCRdb, limited to in-frame rearrangements. These files lack a portion of the clones; in checked studies, under half of the deficit traces to unresolved V genes, and the cause of the others is not known. Clonal size and the V and J genes are those of that table, whereas D and trimming came from the DNA. Within this sample are 210,000 or so clones, with more than 55% of them counted one time only. The ten biggest clones cover 0.95% to 1.5% of the sample.

The CDR3 contains 15 residues, cysteine and phenylalanine counted. Of the read, only the CDR3 DNA is kept; its 45 bases are in frame from base 1. Sequences LNHNV (CDR1) and YYDKDF (CDR2) are obtained from the germline V gene (reference sequence). V is reduced by 0 bases and J by 3 bases, leaving a spacing of 12 bases between them. The chain couples TRBV15 to TRBJ2-7, with the D gene too uncertain to name. Here the sequenced sample was CD4+ T cells sorted from blood, taken at week 44, from a patient treated with tofacitinib. This receptor was taken from a human donor with alopecia areata. The CDR3 region reads CATSRDRAVNYEQYF. The DNA sequence is as follows: TGTGCCACCAGCAGAGATCGAGCCGTCAACTACGAGCAGTACTTC.